Listed here are 6 T cell receptor beta chains from one sample, sequenced in a study of early T cells in non-severe SARS-CoV-2 infection. One entry per CDR3 protein results from TCRdb running MiXCR on the 5' RACE reads. The table includes some 40,000 distinct CDR3 sequences, 10% to 15% detected once. Specimen: whole blood. These receptors came from an adult who was a healthcare worker with PCR-confirmed SARS-CoV-2 infection or an uninfected control (not recorded which).

The chain couples TRBV7-9 to TRBJ2-2; 9 bases are shared with TRBD1. V dropped 8 bases and J dropped 3; count of bases not matched to a gene: 7. In germline, CDR1 is SEHNR, CDR2 FQNEAQ (reference sequence). CDR3 length: 15 amino acids. CDR3 nucleotide sequence: TGTGCCAGCGGTCCACAGGGGGCGGACACCGGGGAGCTGTTTTTT. It is translated as CASGPQGADTGELFF.

The chain has TRBV4-1 and TRBJ2-7; D remains unclear. Germline CDR1 MGHRA, CDR2 YSYEKL. The length of the CDR3 is 14 residues. V lost 1 base to trimming and J lost 3 bases, with 10 bases between them. In DNA form, the CDR3 reads TGCGCCAGCAGCCAAGGGTGGACCAGCTACGAGCAGTACTTC. Translation: CASSQGWTSYEQYF.

In this sample, this clonotype turned up a few times. The J gene is TRBJ2-7, the V gene TRBV29-1; no definite D call. Germline CDR1 reads SQVTM; CDR2 reads ANQGSEA. The V end was cut by 1 base, the J end by 0 bases, with 13 bases between. The CDR3 runs 15 residues. CDR3 nucleotides: TGCAGCGTTGAAGTCGGGTATAGGAGCTCCTACGAGCAGTACTTC. It yields the protein CSVEVGYRSSYEQYF.

This clonotype was observed at least ten times. This rearrangement joins TRBV29-1 to TRBJ2-7, with D perhaps TRBD1 or TRBD2 (5 bases each). Germline CDR1 and CDR2: SQVTM and ANQGSEA. There are 13 residues in the CDR3. The V gene lost 5 bases and the J gene lost 5 bases, with 16 bases spanning the gap. CDR3 sequence (DNA): TGCAGCGTTAGGCTGGGACCTGGCCACGAGCAGTACTTC. It yields the protein CSVRLGPGHEQYF.

This clonotype has more than one count but fewer than ten. The V call is TRBV4-1, the J call TRBJ1-6; TRBD1 matches 7 bases. CDR1 and CDR2 from the germline V gene are MGHRA and YSYEKL. The CDR3 totals 14 residues. The J segment lost 10 bases and the V segment lost 3 bases, leaving 6 bases of the junction unmatched. The CDR3 loop reads CASSQTGYESPLHF. CDR3 coding DNA: TGCGCCAGCAGCCAGACAGGGTACGAATCACCCCTCCACTTT.

This clonotype showed up many times. CDR3 DNA: TGCAGCGTGTTTGAGGGGGGCGGTGAGACCCAGTACTTC. Residues: CSVFEGGGETQYF. The V and J genes are TRBV29-1 and TRBJ2-5; D could derive from TRBD1 or TRBD2 (6 bases each). Germline-derived CDR1 and CDR2 are SQVTM and ANQGSEA. V lost 6 bases and J lost 5, with 16 bases in between. This CDR3 comprises 13 residues.